Listed here are 24 T cell receptor beta chains from one sample, sequenced in a study of OX40 agonist ivuxolimab in advanced cancers. Clones were read by immunoSEQ multiplex PCR, and TCRdb kept only the in-frame ones, dropping some. There are more than 45,000 clones in the sample; over 70% occur only once, and more than 3% lies in the top ten. The sample in question was CD4+ or CD8+ T cells sorted from blood, obtained in a trial of the OX40 agonist ivuxolimab. These receptors originate from an adult with an advanced solid tumor such as melanoma, head and neck, liver or kidney cancer.

The V call is TRBV28, the J call TRBJ1-5, with D unresolved. Trimming shortened V by 1 base and J by 0 bases, and 10 bases separated the two germline ends. The germline CDR1 and CDR2 sequences are MDHEN and SYDVKM. CDR3 length: 16 amino acids. The CDR3 nucleotides are TGTGCCAGCAGTTTATTTGGGGTTTATAGCAATCAGCCCCAGCATTTT. This gives the protein CASSLFGVYSNQPQHF.

The chain links TRBV15 to TRBJ1-4, with D possibly TRBD1 on 6 matching bases. The V end lost 6 bases, the J end lost 7 bases, and 15 bases lay between the germline ends. Germline CDR1 LNHNV, CDR2 YYDKDF (reference sequence). The CDR3 contains 14 residues. In DNA form, the CDR3 reads TGTGCCACCAGTCAGGGGTTCGAGGGTGAAAAACTGTTTTTT. It yields the protein CATSQGFEGEKLFF.

The chain is built from TRBV9 and TRBJ1-4; D is ambiguous. Trimming took 4 bases from V and 7 from J, leaving 11 bases between them. Per germline, CDR1 SGDLS and CDR2 YYNGEE. CDR3 length equals 13 residues. The CDR3 sequence: CASSTGYFEKLFF. The DNA of the CDR3 is TGTGCCAGCAGCACCGGATATTTTGAAAAACTGTTTTTT.

This chain links TRBV6-1 with TRBJ1-5; 7 bases line up with TRBD1. Germline CDR1 reads MNHNS; CDR2 reads SASEGT. The CDR3 has 14 residues. Trimming at V came to 7 bases and at J to 3 bases, leaving 6 bases not matched to a gene. CDR3: CASNGDSDNQPQHF. In DNA form, the CDR3 reads TGTGCCAGCAATGGGGACAGCGACAATCAGCCCCAGCATTTT.

This chain links TRBV2 with TRBJ2-7, with TRBD1 identical over 9 bases. Germline CDR1 SNHLY, CDR2 FYNNEI. This CDR3 comprises 13 residues. The junction had 5 bases not matched to a gene; V was cut back by 5 bases and J by 6 bases. CDR3 region: CASSRDRAFEQYF. CDR3 nucleotides: TGTGCCAGCAGTCGGGACAGGGCTTTCGAGCAGTACTTC.

The genes are TRBV2 and TRBJ2-7, with 7 bases aligning to TRBD2. Germline CDR1 and CDR2: SNHLY and FYNNEI. The CDR3 totals 13 residues. J was trimmed by 1 base and V by 6 bases; bases with no gene match: 3. CDR3 nucleotide sequence: TGTGCCAGCAGCCTAGCGGAATCCTACGAGCAGTACTTC. Protein sequence: CASSLAESYEQYF.

V gene TRBV10-1 combines with J gene TRBJ2-1; 11 bases agree with TRBD2. V dropped 5 bases and J dropped 7; count of bases not matched to a gene: 10. The CDR3 has 16 residues. The germline V gene encodes CDR1 WNHNN and CDR2 SYGVQD (reference sequence). CDR3 region: CASSHSGRANYNEQFF. For the CDR3, the DNA is TGCGCCAGCAGTCATAGCGGGAGGGCCAATTATAATGAGCAGTTCTTC.

The chain joins TRBV5-6 to TRBJ2-3, with 9 bases lining up with TRBD1. Trimming cost V 4 bases and J 4 bases; bases outside gene matches: 4. Germline V gene sequence: CDR1 SGHDT, CDR2 YYEEEE. CDR3 length: 14 amino acids. The CDR3 DNA reads TGTGCCAGCAGCCCTGGACAGGGGCCAGATACGCAGTATTTT. Its translation is CASSPGQGPDTQYF.

This sequence joins TRBV11-2 and TRBJ2-7; D gene ambiguous. Germline V CDR1 and CDR2: SGHAT, FQNNGV. This CDR3 contains 14 residues. Between the trimmed V and J ends, which lost 2 bases and 7 bases, there was a span of 15 bases. CDR3 loop: CASSLPSISAEQYF. CDR3 in DNA: TGTGCCAGCAGCTTACCATCTATTTCAGCAGAGCAGTACTTC.

V gene TRBV11-1 combines with J gene TRBJ2-7, with D maybe TRBD1 (5 bases). From germline, CDR1 is SGHAT and CDR2 FQDESV (reference sequence). V was trimmed by 5 bases and J by 0 bases, leaving 11 bases between them. This CDR3 contains 14 residues. The DNA for the CDR3 is TGTGCCAGCAGCCACCAGGGAAGCTCCTACGAGCAGTACTTC. It yields the protein CASSHQGSSYEQYF.

This chain uses TRBV18 with TRBJ2-5; tentative D call: TRBD1 (6 bases). V dropped 8 bases and J dropped 3 bases, with 13 bases sitting between them. The CDR3 consists of 13 residues. CDR1 is KGHSH and CDR2 is LQKENI in the germline V gene. CDR3 sequence: CASTWTVKETQYF. CDR3 in DNA: TGTGCCAGCACCTGGACAGTAAAAGAGACCCAGTACTTC.

This clone is a singleton in its sample. The chain carries TRBV5-6 and TRBJ2-5, with D unclear. Germline V gene data show CDR1 as SGHDT and CDR2 as YYEEEE. V was trimmed by 0 bases and J by 2 bases, leaving 8 bases between them. The CDR3 spans 14 residues. CDR3 loop: CASSLDLRQETQYF. The CDR3 DNA sequence: TGTGCCAGCAGCTTGGACCTGAGACAAGAGACCCAGTACTTC.

The J gene is TRBJ2-7, the V gene TRBV28; the D is unclear. CDR3 length: 11 residues. Germline loops: CDR1 MDHEN, CDR2 SYDVKM. The germline V and J ends were trimmed by 2 bases and 6 bases, with 5 bases remaining between them. Here the CDR3 reads CASSLQSEQYF. For the CDR3, the DNA is TGTGCCAGCAGTTTACAGTCCGAGCAGTACTTC.

This chain connects TRBV6-5 to TRBJ2-2; D may be TRBD1 (6 bases). CDR3 size: 15 residues. V lost 6 bases, J lost 2 bases, and 13 bases lay in between. Germline CDR1 and CDR2: MNHEY and SVGAGI. CDR3 nucleotide sequence: TGTGCCAGCAGAACGACAGGATTAAACACCGGGGAGCTGTTTTTT. This sequence encodes CASRTTGLNTGELFF.

This chain links TRBV5-1 with TRBJ2-4; D remains unclear. Looked up from germline, CDR1 is SGHRS and CDR2 is YFSETQ. Trimming left V 0 bases short and J 9 bases short, with 16 bases between. The CDR3 contains 15 residues. CDR3 residues: CASSLAGPSTGIQYF. The CDR3 DNA reads TGCGCCAGCAGCTTGGCGGGTCCCAGTACTGGCATTCAGTACTTC.

The chain couples TRBV27 to TRBJ1-1; 7 nucleotides align to TRBD1. Germline CDR1 is MNHEY and CDR2 is SMNVEV (reference sequence). V lost 7 bases to trimming and J lost 6 bases; unmatched junction nucleotides: 8. CDR3 length: 13 residues. The CDR3 protein is CASTRQGASEAFF. For the CDR3, the DNA is TGTGCCAGCACCCGACAGGGAGCTTCTGAAGCTTTCTTT.

CDR3 DNA: TGTGCCAGCAGCTACCGGGACCCGGGCCAAGAGACCCAGTACTTC. Protein sequence: CASSYRDPGQETQYF. The V gene is TRBV5-5, the J gene TRBJ2-5; D possibly uses TRBD1 or TRBD2 (5 bases each). V lost 3 bases and J 1 base, leaving 13 bases between the germline ends. The CDR3 extends over 15 amino acids. Germline assignment: CDR1 SGHKS and CDR2 YYEKEE (reference sequence).

This clone turned up a few times. The sample holds other DNA sequences that translate to the same CDR3. The chain uses TRBV5-1 and TRBJ1-1, with D hard to call. The CDR3 has 13 residues. V lost 0 bases and J lost 1, with 4 bases in between. CDR1 and CDR2 (germline): SGHRS, YFSETQ. The CDR3: CASSLEGNTEAFF. The CDR3 nucleotides are TGCGCCAGCAGCTTGGAAGGGAACACTGAAGCTTTCTTT.

The chain has TRBV6-5 and TRBJ1-1; D gene unclear. Deletions cut 5 bases from V and 0 bases from J, with 7 bases between. CDR1 MNHEY and CDR2 SVGAGI come from the germline V gene. The CDR3 runs 13 residues. CDR3 nucleotides: TGTGCCAGCAGTGCACAAGTGAACACTGAAGCTTTCTTT. This gives the protein CASSAQVNTEAFF.

About this clone itself: A read error may account for a junction end that differs from germline. V gene TRBV7-7 combines with J gene TRBJ2-5, with 8 bases lining up with TRBD1. The germline V gene encodes CDR1 SSHAT and CDR2 FNYEAQ (reference sequence). The CDR3 has 16 amino acids. The CDR3 spells CASRFPPTGVRETQYF. The CDR3, as DNA: TGTGCTAGCAGATTCCCGCCGACAGGGGTTCGGGAGACCCAGTACTTC. The full variable domain, with the rest looked up from reference TRBV7-7 and TRBJ2-5, is GAGVSQSPRYKVTKRGQDVTLRCDPISSHATLYWYQQALGQGPEFLTYFNYEAQPDKSGLPSDRFSAERPEGSISTLTIQRTEQRDSAMYRCASRFPPTGVRETQYFGPGTRLLVL.

J is TRBJ2-4 and V is TRBV7-2, with a weak D call TRBD2 (5 bases). Per germline, CDR1 SGHTA and CDR2 FQGNSA. V was pared by 5 bases and J by 1 base, with 15 bases between. This CDR3 region has 16 residues. The CDR3 DNA sequence: TGTGCCAGCAGCACTACCCCGAGGGTTGCCAAAAACATTCAGTACTTC. Translation gives CASSTTPRVAKNIQYF.

The genes are TRBV18 and TRBJ2-7, with TRBD1 matching 8 bases. V dropped 1 base and J dropped 3; count of bases not matched to a gene: 5. The length of the CDR3 is 15 residues. Germline loops: CDR1 KGHSH, CDR2 LQKENI. CDR3 region: CASSPRQGAYYEQYF. As DNA, the CDR3 is TGTGCCAGCTCACCACGGCAGGGGGCTTACTACGAGCAGTACTTC. Full variable domain (rest looked up from reference TRBV18 and TRBJ2-7): NAGVMQNPRHLVRRRGQEARLRCSPMKGHSHVYWYRQLPEEGLKFMVYLQKENIIDESGMPKERFSAEFPKEGPSILRIQQVVRGDSAAYFCASSPRQGAYYEQYFGPGTRLTVT.

The rearrangement links TRBV7-3 to TRBJ2-3; the D gene could be TRBD1 or TRBD2 (5 bases each). Trimming removed 2 bases at V and 0 bases at J, with 9 bases between. Looked up from germline, CDR1 is SGHTA and CDR2 is FQGTGA. The CDR3 has 15 residues. The chain's CDR3 is CASSLGGTSTDTQYF. The CDR3 coding sequence is TGTGCCAGCAGCTTAGGGGGAACTAGCACAGATACGCAGTATTTT.

This rearrangement joins TRBV30 to TRBJ1-6; 8 positions agree with TRBD1. J was trimmed by 0 bases and V by 7 bases; bases with no gene match: 8. The CDR3 loop spans 16 amino acids. Germline-derived CDR1 and CDR2 are GTSNPN and SVGIG (reference sequence). The DNA for the CDR3 is TGTGCCTTCGGACAGGGAGGAATCTCCTATAATTCACCCCTCCACTTT. Its translation: CAFGQGGISYNSPLHF.